This is a list of T cell receptor beta chains from one sample in a study of CD8 T cells in Susac syndrome. TCRdb re-derived calls from the immunoSEQ multiplex PCR reads in MiXCR, one entry per CDR3 protein. The table has around 200,000 distinct CDR3 sequences, 95% seen once. Specimen: CD8+ T cells from PBMCs. These receptors were taken from a human donor with Susac syndrome. Each CDR3 is given with its conserved first and last residue. The D gene is left open where the match is weak. Expanded clones get a size class; other rows say once, few or many, or leave the size out.

>-|TRBJ2-7|-|TRBV5-1
CASSLVSGESGYEQYF
TGCGCCAGCAGCTTGGTTTCGGGGGAGAGTGGTTACGAGCAGTACTTC
>-|TRBJ1-4|TRBD1|TRBV7-8
CASSLALRGQREKLFF
TGTGCCAGCAGCTTAGCGTTAAGGGGGCAACGTGAAAAACTGTTTTTT
>-|TRBJ2-4|-|TRBV3-1
CASSQFMGVYIQYF
TGTGCCAGCAGCCAATTCATGGGCGTATACATTCAGTACTTC
>-|TRBJ2-1|TRBD2|TRBV19
CASSQGLAGDNEQFF
TGTGCCAGTAGCCAAGGACTAGCGGGGGACAATGAGCAGTTCTTC
>-|TRBJ1-3|-|TRBV14
CASSLTRGASGNTIYF
TGTGCCAGCAGCCTCACTCGCGGGGCCTCTGGAAACACCATATATTTT
>once|TRBJ2-7|TRBD1|TRBV30
CAWMTGGGYEQYF
TGTGCCTGGATGACAGGGGGCGGCTACGAGCAGTACTTC
>-|TRBJ2-5|-|TRBV11-2
CASILHAGDRQETQYF
TGTGCCAGCATCTTGCATGCGGGGGACAGACAAGAGACCCAGTACTTC
>-|TRBJ1-2|TRBD1|TRBV11-2
CASSPLTGTGNDGYTF
TGTGCCAGCAGCCCTCTTACCGGGACAGGAAATGATGGCTACACCTTC
>-|TRBJ2-5|-|TRBV18
CASSPELGPETQYF
TGTGCCAGCTCACCAGAACTCGGTCCGGAGACCCAGTACTTC
>-|TRBJ2-5|-|TRBV9
CASSATGIQETQYF
TGTGCCAGCAGCGCTACAGGGATTCAAGAGACCCAGTACTTC
>-|TRBJ2-1|-|TRBV4-1
CASSYDTLNEQFF
TGCGCCAGCAGTTATGACACCCTAAATGAGCAGTTCTTC
>-|TRBJ2-6|-|TRBV28
CASSTPPGANVLTF
TGTGCCAGCAGTACTCCCCCTGGGGCCAACGTCCTGACTTTC
>-|TRBJ2-7|-|TRBV29-1
CSASGTETYEQYF
TGCAGCGCCTCCGGGACCGAGACCTACGAGCAGTACTTC
>-|TRBJ2-1|TRBD2|TRBV4-2
CASSQDSTGGRVEQFF
TGTGCCAGCAGCCAAGATTCTACGGGGGGGCGGGTTGAGCAGTTCTTC
>-|TRBJ2-7|TRBD1|TRBV6-1
CASRSGGYHEQYF
TGTGCCAGCCGCTCAGGGGGCTACCACGAGCAGTACTTC
>-|TRBJ2-5|TRBD2|TRBV7-8
CASSSAMAASGGAALTETQYF
TGTGCCAGCAGCTCCGCAATGGCGGCTAGCGGGGGGGCTGCCTTAACCGAGACCCAGTACTTC
>-|TRBJ2-2|-|TRBV30
CAWSVSGGELFF
TGTGCCTGGAGTGTAAGTGGCGGGGAGCTGTTTTTT
>-|TRBJ1-1|-|TRBV20-1
CSARSRLNTEAFF
TGCAGTGCTAGAAGCAGATTGAACACTGAAGCTTTCTTT
>once|TRBJ2-6|-|TRBV2
CASRDRGANVLTF
TGTGCCAGCAGAGACAGGGGGGCCAACGTCCTGACTTTC
>-|TRBJ1-2|TRBD1|TRBV9
CASSVEGDISGGMDGYTF
TGTGCCAGCAGCGTAGAGGGGGACATATCAGGGGGTATGGATGGCTACACCTTC
>-|TRBJ1-1|TRBD1|TRBV20-1
CSARDRKGGYTEAFF
TGCAGTGCTAGAGATCGGAAAGGGGGCTACACTGAAGCTTTCTTT
>-|TRBJ2-2|-|TRBV2
CASESYSGANTGELFF
TGTGCCAGCGAAAGCTATAGCGGAGCGAACACCGGGGAGCTGTTTTTT
>once|TRBJ2-2|-|TRBV13
CASTPPGQGDTGELFF
TGTGCCAGCACCCCTCCAGGGCAGGGAGACACCGGGGAGCTGTTTTTT
>once|TRBJ1-2|-|TRBV4-1
CASSQDASANGYTF
TGCGCCAGCAGCCAAGACGCATCGGCTAATGGCTACACCTTC
>-|TRBJ2-7|TRBD2|TRBV20-1
CSASLLAGTYEQYF
TGCAGTGCTAGTCTACTAGCGGGCACCTACGAGCAGTACTTC
>-|TRBJ1-5|TRBD1|TRBV18
CASSLYSGTGGDSNQPQHF
TGTGCCAGCTCACTCTACTCCGGGACAGGGGGTGATAGCAATCAGCCCCAGCATTTT
>-|TRBJ1-2|-|TRBV9
CASSGRGGYGYTF
TGTGCCAGCAGCGGTAGGGGGGGATATGGCTACACCTTC
>-|TRBJ2-7|-|TRBV5-4
CASSFNQGSEQYF
TGTGCCAGCAGCTTCAATCAGGGAAGCGAGCAGTACTTC
>-|TRBJ2-1|-|TRBV12-3/TRBV12-4
CASSSPGTLSYNEQFF
TGTGCCAGCAGTTCCCCCGGGACCCTATCCTACAATGAGCAGTTCTTC
>-|TRBJ2-7|TRBD2|TRBV6-2/TRBV6-3
CASSDVGLDYEQYF
TGTGCCAGCAGCGATGTTGGACTAGATTACGAGCAGTACTTC
>-|TRBJ1-6|TRBD1|TRBV2
CASNSGGTGNSPLHF
TGTGCCAGCAACTCTGGAGGGACAGGGAATTCACCCCTCCACTTT
>-|TRBJ1-1|-|TRBV9
CASSVDGGKNTEAFF
TGTGCCAGCAGCGTAGATGGGGGGAAGAACACTGAAGCTTTCTTT
>-|TRBJ2-1|TRBD1|TRBV7-3
CASSAGQGGGEQFF
TGTGCCAGCTCGGCGGGACAGGGAGGTGGTGAGCAGTTCTTC
>-|TRBJ2-5|TRBD2|TRBV24-1
CATSDSAGGSMETQYF
TGTGCCACCAGTGATTCTGCGGGAGGCTCTATGGAGACCCAGTACTTC
>-|TRBJ2-5|TRBD2|TRBV9
CASSVATDSGSGIETQYF
TGTGCCAGCAGCGTAGCTACGGATAGCGGGAGCGGGATTGAGACCCAGTACTTC
>-|TRBJ2-3|-|TRBV12-3/TRBV12-4
CASSTQLTDTQYF
TGTGCCAGCAGTACTCAACTCACAGATACGCAGTATTTT
>once|TRBJ2-7|-|TRBV6-5
CASSYTQIHEQYF
TGTGCCAGCAGTTACACCCAAATTCACGAGCAGTACTTC
>-|TRBJ1-1|TRBD1|TRBV29-1
CSTDKGQGAFF
TGCAGCACCGACAAGGGACAGGGAGCTTTCTTT
>-|TRBJ1-1|-|TRBV28
CASSPPVTEAFF
TGTGCCAGCAGCCCACCGGTGACTGAAGCTTTCTTT
>-|TRBJ2-3|TRBD1|TRBV10-3
CAIRDRARSDTQYF
TGTGCCATCAGGGACAGGGCTCGGTCAGATACGCAGTATTTT
>-|TRBJ2-7|TRBD2|TRBV12-3/TRBV12-4
CASSRAGTRVYEQYF
TGTGCCAGCAGTCGAGCCGGGACTAGGGTCTACGAGCAGTACTTC
>-|TRBJ1-2|-|TRBV29-1
CSVEVGYGYTF
TGCAGCGTTGAAGTCGGGTATGGCTACACCTTC
>-|TRBJ1-3|-|TRBV5-6
CASSSEGIFSGNTIYF
TGTGCCAGCAGTTCCGAGGGGATTTTCTCTGGAAACACCATATATTTT
>-|TRBJ1-2|-|TRBV9
CASTPELGAYGYTF
TGTGCCAGCACACCTGAGTTGGGGGCCTATGGCTACACCTTC
>-|TRBJ1-1|-|TRBV7-8
CASRPTGNTEAFF
TGTGCCAGCAGACCCACAGGGAACACTGAAGCTTTCTTT
>once|TRBJ2-1|TRBD2|TRBV19
CASSTGLAGGPTPYNEQFF
TGTGCCAGTAGTACCGGACTAGCGGGGGGCCCTACTCCTTACAATGAGCAGTTCTTC
>once|TRBJ1-2|-|TRBV12-3/TRBV12-4
CASTPSSGNYGYTF
TGTGCCAGCACCCCCTCGTCAGGGAACTATGGCTACACCTTC
>-|TRBJ2-3|-|TRBV19
CASSRTDTQYF
TGTGCCAGTAGTCGCACAGATACGCAGTATTTT
>-|TRBJ1-2|-|TRBV27
CASSLSPGAYGYTF
TGTGCCAGCAGTTTATCGCCCGGGGCCTATGGCTACACCTTC
>-|TRBJ2-5|-|TRBV13
CASSDSGRAIQYF
TGTGCCAGCAGCGATAGCGGCCGGGCCATCCAGTACTTC